Below are 19 T cell receptor beta chains sequenced from a single sample in a study of blood T cell repertoires in COVID-19. Clones were read by immunoSEQ multiplex PCR, and TCRdb kept only the in-frame ones, dropping some. This table holds just over 650,000 clones, just under 90% found once. The sequenced sample consisted of peripheral blood. The origin of the receptors is a woman younger than 30 with acute or convalescent COVID-19.

This clone came up once. The rearrangement joins TRBV6-1 to TRBJ1-5; TRBD1 might be the D (6 bases). The CDR3 contains 16 residues. The germline gives CDR1 MNHNS, CDR2 SASEGT. The V end lost 0 bases, the J end lost 6 bases, and 15 bases lay between the germline ends. CDR3 protein: CASSEAWPGVFQPQHF. The CDR3 nucleotides read TGTGCCAGCAGTGAAGCTTGGCCAGGGGTTTTTCAGCCCCAGCATTTT.

The chain links TRBV9 to TRBJ2-1, with 7 bases identical to TRBD1. This CDR3 comprises 16 residues. CDR1 and CDR2 from the germline V gene are SGDLS and YYNGEE. With 3 bases clipped from V and 4 bases from J, the junction kept 10 bases outside the gene matches. The CDR3 sequence: CASSADRAGVYNEQFF. As DNA, the CDR3 is TGTGCCAGCAGCGCCGACAGGGCTGGGGTGTACAATGAGCAGTTCTTC.

The chain is built from TRBV12-5 and TRBJ1-6; 9 nucleotides agree with TRBD1. The germline V gene encodes CDR1 LGHNT and CDR2 FRNRAP. The CDR3 is made up of 16 amino acids. V dropped 6 bases and J dropped 6; count of bases not matched to a gene: 9. The CDR3 here is CASGPHGTGLNSPLHF. The CDR3 DNA sequence: TGTGCTAGTGGCCCCCACGGGACAGGGCTTAATTCACCCCTCCACTTT.

The rearrangement links TRBV25-1 to TRBJ2-5, with 7 bases that match TRBD1. The length of the CDR3 is 13 residues. CDR1 and CDR2 (germline): MGHDK, SYGVNS. Losses at the gene ends were 7 bases for V and 1 base for J; bases not matched to a gene: 3. The CDR3 DNA sequence: TGTGCCAGCACCAAGGGGGCCCAAGAGACCCAGTACTTC. This gives the protein CASTKGAQETQYF.

The chain has TRBV5-1 and TRBJ2-3; D uncertain. This CDR3 has 14 residues. Germline-derived CDR1 and CDR2 are SGHRS and YFSETQ. V was shortened by 1 base and J by 2 bases, with 8 bases between the two germline ends. CDR3 in amino acids: CASSLLTATDTQYF. CDR3 nucleotides: TGCGCCAGCAGCTTGTTAACAGCCACAGATACGCAGTATTTT.

This chain links TRBV27 with TRBJ1-6, with TRBD1 matching over 9 bases. V shed 2 bases and J 9 bases; nucleotides not matched to a gene: 8. Germline CDR1 MNHEY, CDR2 SMNVEV (reference sequence). The CDR3 is 16 amino acids. The CDR3 sequence: CASSLIPGQGFSPLHF. For the CDR3, the DNA is TGTGCCAGCAGTTTAATACCGGGACAGGGTTTTTCACCCCTCCACTTT.

J is TRBJ1-1 and V is TRBV12-3 or TRBV12-4; no clear D gene. Trimming removed 7 bases at V and 8 bases at J, with 11 bases between. The CDR3 is 11 residues long. The CDR3 bases are TGTGCCAGCAATACTGCAGGAGAAGCTTTCTTT. Translating it yields CASNTAGEAFF.

The rearrangement links TRBV5-1 to TRBJ2-3; 8 bases align to TRBD2. The germline gives CDR1 SGHRS, CDR2 YFSETQ. With V trimmed by 2 bases and J by 2 bases, 7 bases remained unmatched. This CDR3 region has 16 residues. CDR3: CASSLLSGGTTDTQYF. The CDR3 bases are TGCGCCAGCAGCTTACTTTCGGGGGGGACCACAGATACGCAGTATTTT.

This chain connects TRBV4-3 to TRBJ2-3, with D possibly TRBD2 on 6 matching bases. Deletions cut 1 base from V and 1 base from J, with 12 bases between. Germline lookup yields CDR1 LGHNA and CDR2 YSLEER. The CDR3 covers 16 residues. The CDR3 reads CASSQVDGGGTDTQYF. The CDR3 DNA sequence: TGCGCCAGCAGCCAAGTGGACGGGGGAGGCACAGATACGCAGTATTTT.

The gene calls are TRBV21-1 and TRBJ2-7; TRBD1, as called in the table, went unchecked against the DNA. TRBV21-1 is flagged as a pseudogene. The CDR3 totals 15 residues. CDR3 sequence (DNA): TGTGCCAGCAGCTCCTCGGCAGGGGATTCCTACGAGCAGTACTTC. Its protein is CASSSSAGDSYEQYF.

This clone was picked up a small number of times. The rearrangement joins TRBV19 to TRBJ2-3; 9 bases map to TRBD2. After removal of 6 bases from V and 3 bases from J, the junction contained 13 bases not matched to a gene. Per the germline V gene, CDR1 is LNHDA and CDR2 is SQIVND (reference sequence). The CDR3 runs to 17 residues. The CDR3 DNA follows: TGTGCCAGTAGAGCGAGCGGGGGGTCGTCCTATACAGATACGCAGTATTTT. Its translation is CASRASGGSSYTDTQYF.

This chain uses TRBV4-1 with TRBJ1-5; the D gene is possibly TRBD1 (5 bases). Germline-derived CDR1 and CDR2 are MGHRA and YSYEKL. Trimming took off 3 bases at V and 4 bases at J, with 7 bases between the two ends. The CDR3 consists of 13 residues. As DNA, the CDR3 is TGCGCCAGCAGCCACAGGGTGAATCAGCCCCAGCATTTT. This encodes CASSHRVNQPQHF.

This chain links TRBV12-3 or TRBV12-4 with TRBJ2-7, with D unclear. Trimming left V 3 bases short and J 2 bases short, with 5 bases between. The CDR3 runs 12 residues. For the CDR3, the DNA is TGTGCCAGCAGTTTCGCGGCCTACGAGCAGTACTTC. Translated: CASSFAAYEQYF.

The chain joins TRBV29-1 to TRBJ1-1, with a tentative D call TRBD1 (5 bases). Trimming took off 4 bases at V and 4 bases at J, with 16 bases between the two ends. Per germline, CDR1 SQVTM and CDR2 ANQGSEA. The CDR3 sequence is 14 residues long. Here the CDR3 DNA reads TGCAGCGTTGCCCTCGGGCAGGGATCCACTGAAGCTTTCTTT. It codes for CSVALGQGSTEAFF.

This clone came up once. The chain couples TRBV7-9 to TRBJ2-7; 8 positions match TRBD2. Trimming cost V 5 bases and J 6 bases; bases outside gene matches: 9. Germline-derived CDR1 and CDR2 are SEHNR and FQNEAQ (reference sequence). The CDR3 runs 14 residues. CDR3 DNA: TGTGCCAGCAGCCCGACCGGGACTAGAGGCGAGCAGTACTTC. Its translation: CASSPTGTRGEQYF.

The table lists this clone with a few counts. The V and J genes are TRBV6-5 and TRBJ1-1; 12 nucleotides agree with TRBD1. The CDR3 runs 15 residues. Trimming took 6 bases from V and 5 from J; bases not matched to a gene: 7. Looked up from germline, CDR1 is MNHEY and CDR2 is SVGAGI. The CDR3 coding sequence is TGTGCCAGCAGCCGGGACAGGGGGCGAGGGACTGAAGCTTTCTTT. Protein: CASSRDRGRGTEAFF.

The chain couples TRBV7-2 to TRBJ1-6; D uncertain. The germline CDR1 and CDR2 sequences are SGHTA and FQGNSA. V was cut by 5 bases and J by 4 bases, with 3 bases left in between. The CDR3 covers 12 residues. CDR3 protein: CASSVYNSPLHF. CDR3 sequence (DNA): TGTGCCAGCAGCGTATATAATTCACCCCTCCACTTT. Variable domain in full (rest from reference TRBV7-2 and TRBJ1-6): GAGVSQSPSNKVTEKGKDVELRCDPISGHTALYWYRQSLGQGLEFLIYFQGNSAPDKSGLPSDRFSAERTGGSVSTLTIQRTQQEDSAVYLCASSVYNSPLHFGNGTRLTVT.

The V call is TRBV2, the J call TRBJ1-1; D gene uncertain. The germline V gene has CDR1 SNHLY and CDR2 FYNNEI. V was clipped by 6 bases and J by 6 bases, with 17 bases between them. The CDR3 consists of 14 residues. CDR3 DNA: TGTGCCAGCAGAGACCGGACTCGGTTGTCTGAAGCTTTCTTT. Translation gives CASRDRTRLSEAFF.

The CDR3 nucleotides are TGTGCCAGCAGCTTATTCGACAGGTTGAACACTGAAGCTTTCTTT. This codes for CASSLFDRLNTEAFF. The chain links TRBV5-4 to TRBJ1-1; maybe TRBD1 (6 bases). V was cut by 2 bases and J by 0 bases, with 11 bases left in between. The CDR3 has 15 amino acids. Germline V gene lookup returns CDR1 SGHNT and CDR2 YYREEE (reference sequence).